These 8 T cell receptor beta chains came from one sample sequenced in a study of radiation and T cells in renal cell carcinoma. Time point indicated: blood 4 weeks post-SBRT, at nephrectomy. Treatment of the sample: 15 Gy SBRT to primary tumor, nephrectomy 4 weeks later. Measured with immunoSEQ multiplex PCR; TCRdb has only the in-frame clones, and not every one. The sample lists 150,000 to 200,000 clones; roughly 90% were seen once. This sample comprised blood, obtained from a patient whose treatment included radiotherapy and nephrectomy. The receptors shown here come from a woman between 45 and 65 years old with renal cell carcinoma.

The genes are TRBV6-6 and TRBJ1-1, with unresolved D. V shed 0 bases and J shed 0 bases, with 8 bases lying between them. Germline CDR1 and CDR2: MNHNY and SVGAGI (reference sequence). This CDR3 region has 15 residues. CDR3 sequence: CASSYSNSLNTEAFF. Written as DNA, the CDR3 is TGTGCCAGCAGTTACTCGAACAGCCTGAACACTGAAGCTTTCTTT.

This chain uses TRBV6-1 with TRBJ1-5; D ambiguous. Germline loops: CDR1 MNHNS, CDR2 SASEGT. V was cut by 2 bases and J by 3 bases, with 5 bases left in between. This CDR3 comprises 13 residues. CDR3 residues: CASSESNNQPQHF. The CDR3 DNA reads as TGTGCCAGCAGTGAAAGTAACAATCAGCCCCAGCATTTT.

The chain has TRBV5-6 and TRBJ2-5; no definite D call. The CDR3 length is 13 residues. V lost 3 bases, J lost 0 bases, and 6 bases lay in between. Germline-derived CDR1 and CDR2 are SGHDT and YYEEEE. The CDR3 reads CASSSLYQETQYF. The CDR3 DNA sequence: TGTGCCAGCAGCTCCCTGTACCAAGAGACCCAGTACTTC.

The rearrangement links TRBV10-3 to TRBJ2-4; no reliable D call. This CDR3 contains 17 residues. V was trimmed by 3 bases and J by 0 bases, leaving 15 bases between them. Germline CDR1 ENHRY, CDR2 SYGVKD. This chain's CDR3 is CAISDPGGRTAKNIQYF. CDR3 sequence (DNA): TGTGCCATCAGTGACCCCGGCGGCCGGACAGCCAAAAACATTCAGTACTTC.

The chain has TRBV10-2 and TRBJ2-2; TRBD2 aligns across 15 bases. Germline V gene lookup returns CDR1 WSHSY and CDR2 SAAADI. This CDR3 is built from 16 residues. With V trimmed by 6 bases and J by 4 bases, 3 bases remained unmatched. CDR3 residues: CASRTGLAGGTGELFF. The CDR3, as DNA: TGCGCCAGCAGGACGGGACTAGCGGGGGGCACCGGGGAGCTGTTTTTT.

The chain joins TRBV19 to TRBJ2-5; the D gene is possibly TRBD1 (6 bases). Germline values: CDR1 LNHDA, CDR2 SQIVND (reference sequence). V lost 4 bases to trimming and J lost 2 bases, with 14 bases between them. There are 15 residues in the CDR3. CDR3 sequence (DNA): TGTGCCAGTAGTACAGGACAGCCAGGACAAGAGACCCAGTACTTC. Translation gives CASSTGQPGQETQYF. Full variable domain (remainder filled in from reference TRBV19 and TRBJ2-5): DGGITQSPKYLFRKEGQNVTLSCEQNLNHDAMYWYRQDPGQGLRLIYYSQIVNDFQKGDIAEGYSVSREKKESFPLTVTSAQKNPTAFYLCASSTGQPGQETQYFGPGTRLLVL.

The J gene is TRBJ1-1, the V gene TRBV7-2, with TRBD1 as a possible D gene (5 bases). Per germline, CDR1 SGHTA and CDR2 FQGNSA. The V end lost 5 bases, the J end lost 7 bases, and 14 bases lay between the germline ends. The CDR3 runs to 13 residues. CDR3 residues: CASSQEQGLEAFF. The DNA for the CDR3 is TGTGCCAGCAGCCAGGAGCAGGGCCTTGAAGCTTTCTTT.

The CDR3 region has the DNA TGCAGCGTTGGAGCCAACTATGGCTACACCTTC. Its translation: CSVGANYGYTF. J is TRBJ1-2 and V is TRBV29-1; D is uncertain. Trimming took 4 bases from V and 2 from J, leaving 5 bases between them. The CDR3 runs to 11 residues. Germline lookup yields CDR1 SQVTM and CDR2 ANQGSEA.